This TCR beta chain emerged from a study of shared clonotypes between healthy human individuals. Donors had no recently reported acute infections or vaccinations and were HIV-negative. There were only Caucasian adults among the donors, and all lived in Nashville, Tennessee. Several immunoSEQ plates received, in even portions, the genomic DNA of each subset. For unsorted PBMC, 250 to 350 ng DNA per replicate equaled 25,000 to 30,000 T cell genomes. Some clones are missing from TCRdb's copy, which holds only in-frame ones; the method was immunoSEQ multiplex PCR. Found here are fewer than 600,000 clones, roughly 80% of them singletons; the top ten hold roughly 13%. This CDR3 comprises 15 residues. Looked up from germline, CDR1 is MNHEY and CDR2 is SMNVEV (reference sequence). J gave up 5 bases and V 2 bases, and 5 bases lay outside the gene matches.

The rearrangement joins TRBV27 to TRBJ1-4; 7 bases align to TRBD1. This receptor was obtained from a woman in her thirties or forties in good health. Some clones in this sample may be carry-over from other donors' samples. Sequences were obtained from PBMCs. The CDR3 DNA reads TGTGCCAGCAGTTTAGAGGGGACAGAGAATGAAAAACTGTTTTTT. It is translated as CASSLEGTENEKLFF.